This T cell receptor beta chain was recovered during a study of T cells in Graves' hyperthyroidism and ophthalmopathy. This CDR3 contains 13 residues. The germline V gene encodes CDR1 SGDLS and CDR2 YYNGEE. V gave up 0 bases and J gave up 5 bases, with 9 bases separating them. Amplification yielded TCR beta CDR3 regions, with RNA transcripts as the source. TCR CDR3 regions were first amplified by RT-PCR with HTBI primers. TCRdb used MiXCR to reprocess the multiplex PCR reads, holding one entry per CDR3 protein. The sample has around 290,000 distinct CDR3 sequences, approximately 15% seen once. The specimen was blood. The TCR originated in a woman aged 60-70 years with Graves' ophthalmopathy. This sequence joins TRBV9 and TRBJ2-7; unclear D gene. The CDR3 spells CASSVEVSNEQYF. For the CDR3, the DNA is TGTGCCAGCAGCGTAGAGGTCAGTAACGAGCAGTACTTC.